The rows below give T cell receptor beta chains drawn from one sample of a study of blood T cell repertoires in COVID-19. Repertoires were generated with immunoSEQ multiplex PCR, while TCRdb's copy carries only in-frame clones and drops some. This table holds just under 350,000 clones, roughly 90% found once. Sequencing used peripheral blood. The source of these receptors is a woman aged 70 to 79 with COVID-19, enrolled during active disease. Each CDR3 is given with its conserved first and last residue. Fields, in order: D gene, J gene, V gene, clone size, CDR3 protein, CDR3 DNA. A D gene is named only where the DNA matches it firmly. Rows give clone size only sometimes, using once, few, many, or a class for an expanded clone.

d_gene: TRBD2; j_gene: TRBJ2-5; v_gene: TRBV9; abundance: NA; CDR3aa: CASSLRGSGGPTQETQYF; CDR3nt: TGTGCCAGCAGCCTCCGGGGTAGCGGGGGGCCTACTCAAGAGACCCAGTACTTC
d_gene: TRBD2; j_gene: TRBJ2-3; v_gene: TRBV3-1/TRBV3-2; abundance: NA; CDR3aa: CASSQESGRADTQYF; CDR3nt: TGTGCCAGCAGCCAAGAATCAGGGAGGGCAGATACGCAGTATTTT
d_gene: TRBD2; j_gene: TRBJ2-6; v_gene: TRBV5-1; abundance: NA; CDR3aa: CASSLFGGAEANVLTF; CDR3nt: TGCGCCAGCAGCTTGTTCGGGGGGGCTGAGGCCAACGTCCTGACTTTC
d_gene: NA; j_gene: TRBJ1-5; v_gene: TRBV4-3; abundance: NA; CDR3aa: CASSQEAGVGQPQHF; CDR3nt: TGCGCCAGCAGCCAAGAAGCAGGGGTTGGTCAGCCCCAGCATTTT
d_gene: NA; j_gene: TRBJ1-1; v_gene: TRBV19; abundance: few; CDR3aa: CASIKQGRTEAFF; CDR3nt: TGTGCCAGTATTAAACAGGGTCGGACTGAAGCTTTCTTT
d_gene: NA; j_gene: TRBJ1-1; v_gene: TRBV9; abundance: NA; CDR3aa: CASSRDLEGGEAFF; CDR3nt: TGTGCCAGCAGCCGGGACTTAGAGGGTGGGGAAGCTTTCTTT
d_gene: TRBD1; j_gene: TRBJ1-1; v_gene: TRBV19; abundance: NA; CDR3aa: CASTTGRENTEAFF; CDR3nt: TGTGCCAGTACGACAGGGAGAGAGAACACTGAAGCTTTCTTT
d_gene: TRBD1; j_gene: TRBJ1-1; v_gene: TRBV5-4; abundance: NA; CDR3aa: CASSFQGQGVPEAFF; CDR3nt: TGTGCCAGCAGCTTCCAGGGACAGGGGGTGCCTGAAGCTTTCTTT
d_gene: TRBD2; j_gene: TRBJ2-1; v_gene: TRBV6-5; abundance: NA; CDR3aa: CASSSGLAVYNEQFF; CDR3nt: TGTGCCAGCAGTTCCGGACTAGCGGTGTACAATGAGCAGTTCTTC
d_gene: TRBD2; j_gene: TRBJ2-1; v_gene: TRBV5-1; abundance: NA; CDR3aa: CASSPGLAGGPGEQFF; CDR3nt: TGCGCCAGCAGCCCGGGACTAGCGGGGGGGCCTGGTGAGCAGTTCTTC
d_gene: TRBD1; j_gene: TRBJ2-3; v_gene: TRBV28; abundance: NA; CDR3aa: CASSLGRGRADTQYF; CDR3nt: TGTGCCAGCAGTTTGGGCAGGGGGCGCGCAGATACGCAGTATTTT
d_gene: NA; j_gene: TRBJ2-3; v_gene: TRBV10-3; abundance: many; CDR3aa: CAISGGDTSTDTQYF; CDR3nt: TGTGCCATCAGTGGGGGAGATACTAGCACAGATACGCAGTATTTT
d_gene: TRBD1; j_gene: TRBJ1-4; v_gene: TRBV5-1; abundance: NA; CDR3aa: CASSIYRGPNEKLFF; CDR3nt: TGCGCCAGCAGCATCTACAGGGGCCCCAATGAAAAACTGTTTTTT
d_gene: TRBD1; j_gene: TRBJ1-2; v_gene: TRBV5-8; abundance: NA; CDR3aa: CASSLFGQGPGYTF; CDR3nt: TGTGCCAGCAGCTTGTTTGGACAGGGACCCGGCTACACCTTC
d_gene: TRBD2; j_gene: TRBJ2-1; v_gene: TRBV18; abundance: NA; CDR3aa: CASSPSGGPYNEQFF; CDR3nt: TGTGCCAGCTCACCGAGCGGGGGCCCCTACAATGAGCAGTTCTTC
d_gene: TRBD1; j_gene: TRBJ1-2; v_gene: TRBV28; abundance: NA; CDR3aa: CASSLSQGAYYGYTF; CDR3nt: TGTGCCAGCAGTTTATCCCAGGGGGCCTACTATGGCTACACCTTC
d_gene: TRBD1; j_gene: TRBJ1-4; v_gene: TRBV9; abundance: NA; CDR3aa: CASSVEQGKEEKLFF; CDR3nt: TGTGCCAGCAGCGTAGAACAGGGGAAGGAAGAAAAACTGTTTTTT
d_gene: NA; j_gene: TRBJ2-3; v_gene: TRBV2; abundance: NA; CDR3aa: CASRHEGTDTQYF; CDR3nt: TGTGCCAGCAGGCACGAGGGAACAGATACGCAGTATTTT
d_gene: TRBD2; j_gene: TRBJ2-7; v_gene: TRBV13; abundance: NA; CDR3aa: CASSPWRGTSEAYEQYF; CDR3nt: TGTGCCAGCAGCCCGTGGAGGGGGACTAGCGAGGCCTACGAGCAGTACTTC
d_gene: NA; j_gene: TRBJ2-2; v_gene: TRBV5-1; abundance: NA; CDR3aa: CASDPGSGELFF; CDR3nt: TGCGCCAGCGACCCGGGAAGCGGGGAGCTGTTTTTT
d_gene: NA; j_gene: TRBJ2-5; v_gene: TRBV24-1; abundance: NA; CDR3aa: CATSDWVQGQETQYF; CDR3nt: TGTGCCACCAGTGATTGGGTCCAGGGGCAGGAGACCCAGTACTTC
d_gene: TRBD2; j_gene: TRBJ2-3; v_gene: TRBV29-1; abundance: NA; CDR3aa: CSVVAGTDTQYF; CDR3nt: TGCAGCGTCGTAGCGGGGACAGATACGCAGTATTTT
d_gene: NA; j_gene: TRBJ2-3; v_gene: TRBV27; abundance: once; CDR3aa: CASSLSRVTDTQYF; CDR3nt: TGTGCCAGCAGTTTATCACGGGTCACAGATACGCAGTATTTT
d_gene: TRBD1; j_gene: TRBJ1-3; v_gene: TRBV5-6; abundance: NA; CDR3aa: CASSFYRGDTIYF; CDR3nt: TGTGCCAGCAGCTTCTACAGGGGGGACACCATATATTTT
d_gene: NA; j_gene: TRBJ2-7; v_gene: TRBV9; abundance: NA; CDR3aa: CASSVSGDTFLEQYF; CDR3nt: TGTGCCAGCAGCGTATCCGGGGACACCTTTCTCGAGCAGTACTTC
d_gene: NA; j_gene: TRBJ2-4; v_gene: TRBV14; abundance: NA; CDR3aa: CASSHGGLAKNIQYF; CDR3nt: TGTGCCAGCAGCCATGGAGGATTAGCCAAAAACATTCAGTACTTC
d_gene: NA; j_gene: TRBJ1-1; v_gene: TRBV3-1/TRBV3-2; abundance: NA; CDR3aa: CASSLRPGETEAFF; CDR3nt: TGTGCCAGCAGCCTTCGACCTGGGGAGACTGAAGCTTTCTTT
d_gene: NA; j_gene: TRBJ1-1; v_gene: TRBV5-1; abundance: few; CDR3aa: CASSGGTVNTEAFF; CDR3nt: TGCGCCAGCTCGGGAGGGACCGTGAACACTGAAGCTTTCTTT
d_gene: NA; j_gene: TRBJ1-1; v_gene: TRBV30; abundance: NA; CDR3aa: CASQGRTEAFF; CDR3nt: TGTGCCTCACAGGGACGGACTGAAGCTTTCTTT